The 25 T cell receptor beta chains presented below share a single source sample, sequenced in a study of CD8+ T cells in alopecia areata. It was cDNA, reverse transcribed from extracted RNA, that served as the sequencing template. The repertoire was sequenced with immunoSEQ multiplex PCR; TCRdb's copy has only in-frame clones and lacks some. The table has more than 200,000 clones, around 65% seen once. As to treatment: oral pan-JAK inhibitor, 5-10 mg twice daily. The sample consisted of CD4+ T cells sorted from blood, taken at week 4, from a patient treated with tofacitinib. The receptors were sampled from a human donor with alopecia areata.

This clone occurred a few times. The rearrangement uses TRBV7-2 and TRBJ2-7, with a weak D call TRBD2 (6 bases). In germline, CDR1 is SGHTA, CDR2 FQGNSA. Trimming cost V 6 bases and J 3 bases, with 12 bases left between them. The CDR3 is 13 amino acids. CDR3 region: CASSHPGVYEQYF. CDR3 coding DNA: TGTGCCAGCAGTCACCCGGGGGTCTACGAGCAGTACTTC.

This chain links TRBV2 with TRBJ2-5; unclear D gene. The CDR3 contains 12 residues. V dropped 2 bases and J dropped 5 bases, with 6 bases sitting between them. The germline V gene has CDR1 SNHLY and CDR2 FYNNEI. The CDR3 sequence: CASSELGETQYF. CDR3 DNA: TGTGCCAGCAGTGAACTAGGGGAGACCCAGTACTTC. Together with reference TRBV2 and TRBJ2-5, the CDR3 gives the full variable domain: EPEVTQTPSHQVTQMGQEVILRCVPISNHLYFYWYRQILGQKVEFLVSFYNNEISEKSEIFDDQFSVERPDGSNFTLKIRSTKLEDSAMYFCASSELGETQYFGPGTRLLVL.

The V gene is TRBV30, the J gene TRBJ1-1; 10 nucleotides line up with TRBD1. Per the germline V gene, CDR1 is GTSNPN and CDR2 is SVGIG (reference sequence). V dropped 5 bases and J dropped 7; count of bases not matched to a gene: 4. CDR3 length: 12 residues. For the CDR3, the DNA is TGTGCCTGGGACAGGGGGCAAGGTGAAGCTTTCTTT. It is translated as CAWDRGQGEAFF.

About this clone itself: In the same sample, other DNA sequences code for this CDR3. CDR3 amino acids: CSVGRRMNTEAFF. The CDR3 DNA reads TGCAGCGTTGGTAGACGGATGAACACTGAAGCTTTCTTT. The V and J genes are TRBV29-1 and TRBJ1-1, with D hard to call. CDR1 is SQVTM, CDR2 ANQGSEA, per germline. The CDR3 has 13 amino acids. The V gene lost 4 bases and the J gene lost 0 bases, with 9 bases spanning the gap. Drawing the rest from reference TRBV29-1 and TRBJ1-1, the complete variable domain is SAVISQKPSRDICQRGTSLTIQCQVDSQVTMMFWYRQQPGQSLTLIATANQGSEATYESGFVIDKFPISRPNLTFSTLTVSNMSPEDSSIYLCSVGRRMNTEAFFGQGTRLTVV.

Details on this clone: Other DNA sequences in this specimen translate into the identical CDR3. This chain connects TRBV2 to TRBJ2-5; D ambiguous. Germline CDR1 SNHLY, CDR2 FYNNEI. This CDR3 spans 11 amino acids. The germline V and J ends were trimmed by 6 bases and 2 bases, with 4 bases remaining between them. CDR3 in DNA: TGTGCCAGCAGCCAACAAGAGACCCAGTACTTC. It translates to CASSQQETQYF.

The V call is TRBV6-6, the J call TRBJ1-2; a possible D gene is TRBD1 (6 bases). Trimming left V 7 bases short and J 2 bases short, with 11 bases between. The CDR3 contains 13 residues. Germline-derived CDR1 and CDR2 are MNHNY and SVGAGI (reference sequence). Here the CDR3 reads CASNTGANYGYTF. The CDR3 DNA follows: TGTGCCAGCAATACGGGGGCGAACTATGGCTACACCTTC.

The chain couples TRBV7-9 to TRBJ1-1; D not resolved. Per the germline V gene, CDR1 is SEHNR and CDR2 is FQNEAQ (reference sequence). There are 15 residues in the CDR3. The ends were cut back, 5 bases at V and 0 bases at J, with 13 bases in the middle. The CDR3, as DNA: TGTGCCAGCAGCAGCATCACAGCCATGAACACTGAAGCTTTCTTT. Amino acid sequence: CASSSITAMNTEAFF.

The rearrangement joins TRBV21-1 to TRBJ2-3; whether TRBD1, the table's D call, matches the DNA was not checked. TRBV21-1 is a known pseudogene. The CDR3 loop spans 16 amino acids. Written as DNA, the CDR3 is TGTGCCAGCAGCCTTAGGGGGTCTTCTAGCACAGATACGCAGTATTTT. This gives the protein CASSLRGSSSTDTQYF.

The V and J genes are TRBV7-2 and TRBJ1-2; 7 nucleotides line up with TRBD1. The CDR3 is 12 residues long. Germline CDR1 and CDR2: SGHTA and FQGNSA. The trim removed 1 base at V and 7 bases at J, leaving 0 bases unmatched. The CDR3 region is CASSLDRGGYTF. The CDR3 DNA follows: TGTGCCAGCAGCTTAGACAGGGGTGGCTACACCTTC.

This clone has a handful of counts. V and J are TRBV14 and TRBJ1-2; no clear D. The CDR3 loop spans 14 amino acids. The germline V gene has CDR1 SGHDN and CDR2 FVKESK. With 4 bases removed from V and 6 bases from J, the gap between germline ends came to 15 bases. The CDR3 DNA reads as TGTGCCAGCAGCCGTCGAACATTGGAAGATGGCTACACCTTC. This codes for CASSRRTLEDGYTF.

The genes are TRBV9 and TRBJ2-1, with TRBD2 as a possible D gene (6 bases). The CDR3 runs to 12 residues. The germline V and J ends were trimmed by 4 bases and 8 bases, with 10 bases remaining between them. The V gene's germline CDR1 is SGDLS and CDR2 YYNGEE. The CDR3 region is CASSPGLDEQFF. CDR3 DNA sequence: TGTGCCAGCAGCCCGGGACTTGATGAGCAGTTCTTC. Using reference TRBV9 and TRBJ2-1 for the parts outside the CDR3, the full variable domain is DSGVTQTPKHLITATGQRVTLRCSPRSGDLSVYWYQQSLDQGLQFLIQYYNGEERAKGNILERFSAQQFPDLHSELNLSSLELGDSALYFCASSPGLDEQFFGPGTRLTVL.

This chain connects TRBV2 to TRBJ1-4; the D is unclear. CDR3 length equals 13 residues. V was shortened by 8 bases and J by 8 bases, with 15 bases between the two germline ends. The germline CDR1 and CDR2 sequences are SNHLY and FYNNEI. For the CDR3, the DNA is TGTGCCAGCCGACGCGGAATAGAGGAAAAACTGTTTTTT. This codes for CASRRGIEEKLFF.

J is TRBJ2-7 and V is TRBV7-9, with D hard to call. Trimming stripped 1 base from V and 6 bases from J, with 10 bases between. This CDR3 spans 13 amino acids. Germline V gives CDR1 SEHNR, CDR2 FQNEAQ (reference sequence). Here the CDR3 reads CASSLGPSREQYF. CDR3 coding DNA: TGTGCCAGCAGCTTAGGACCTTCACGCGAGCAGTACTTC.

J is TRBJ1-6 and V is TRBV19; weak D call: TRBD1 (6 bases). The CDR3 length is 14 residues. The ends were cut back, 10 bases at V and 6 bases at J, with 16 bases in the middle. Germline V gene lookup returns CDR1 LNHDA and CDR2 SQIVND (reference sequence). CDR3 in DNA: TGTGCCACCAGCCGTTGGACAGCTAATTCACCCCTCCACTTT. Translating gives CATSRWTANSPLHF.

The chain has TRBV6-5 and TRBJ1-1; the D is unclear. The CDR3 has 15 amino acids. With 2 bases removed from V and 3 bases from J, the gap between germline ends came to 13 bases. CDR1 is MNHEY and CDR2 is SVGAGI in the germline V gene. As DNA, the CDR3 is TGTGCCAGCAGTTACGGCGGGTCCTCCGACACTGAAGCTTTCTTT. Protein: CASSYGGSSDTEAFF.

The chain is built from TRBV30 and TRBJ1-2; TRBD1 might be the D (5 bases). The CDR3 length is 15 residues. V lost 2 bases, J lost 6 bases, and 19 bases lay in between. Looked up from germline, CDR1 is GTSNPN and CDR2 is SVGIG (reference sequence). CDR3 loop: CAWSPTGQVFHGYTF. DNA of the CDR3: TGTGCCTGGAGTCCGACGGGGCAGGTATTCCATGGCTACACCTTC.

The V and J genes are TRBV5-4 and TRBJ2-1; the D gene is possibly TRBD2 (5 bases). The V gene lost 3 bases and the J gene lost 9 bases, with 16 bases spanning the gap. This CDR3 spans 14 amino acids. Germline-derived CDR1 and CDR2 are SGHNT and YYREEE (reference sequence). CDR3 nucleotides: TGTGCCAGCAGCTCCGCGGACTCCCCTCGTGAGCAGTTCTTC. Its protein product is CASSSADSPREQFF.

V and J are TRBV2 and TRBJ2-2; D is ambiguous. CDR3 size: 14 residues. Germline V gene lookup returns CDR1 SNHLY and CDR2 FYNNEI. With 6 bases removed from V and 4 bases from J, the gap between germline ends came to 12 bases. DNA of the CDR3: TGTGCCAGCAGGACGGGTAGTGGCACCGGGGAGCTGTTTTTT. Residues: CASRTGSGTGELFF.

In DNA, the CDR3 is TGTGCCAGCATGGGTCGACAGTTTAATCAGCCCCAGCATTTT. It is translated as CASMGRQFNQPQHF. J is TRBJ1-5 and V is TRBV2; a possible D gene is TRBD1 (5 bases). Trimming left V 7 bases short and J 4 bases short, with 14 bases between. Germline V gene lookup returns CDR1 SNHLY and CDR2 FYNNEI. The CDR3 consists of 14 residues.

This clone has just one count. The V gene is TRBV9, the J gene TRBJ1-6; D remains unclear. V lost 4 bases and J 11 bases, leaving 13 bases between the germline ends. This CDR3 region has 13 residues. Per germline, CDR1 SGDLS and CDR2 YYNGEE. CDR3 region: CASSPLDLAPLHF. CDR3 DNA sequence: TGTGCCAGCAGCCCACTGGACCTCGCACCCCTCCACTTT.

In this sample, this clone turned up once. The CDR3 DNA is TGTGCCAGCATCTTCCGTGGACTAGCGGGGTTTGAGCAGTACTTC. Its translation: CASIFRGLAGFEQYF. The V and J genes are TRBV27 and TRBJ2-7; 12 bases match TRBD2. There are 15 residues in the CDR3. Looked up from germline, CDR1 is MNHEY and CDR2 is SMNVEV (reference sequence). Trimming removed 7 bases from V and 7 bases from J; junction bases left unmatched: 11.

This clone was seen more than once but under ten times. This rearrangement joins TRBV6-5 to TRBJ2-7; the D gene is possibly TRBD1 (5 bases). Germline V CDR1 and CDR2: MNHEY, SVGAGI. This CDR3 has 14 residues. V lost 2 bases to trimming and J lost 7 bases, with 15 bases between them. The CDR3 DNA sequence: TGTGCCAGCAGTTACGGGCAGGGATGGTGGGAGCAGTACTTC. Translated: CASSYGQGWWEQYF.

The rearrangement links TRBV7-2 to TRBJ2-3; 9 bases are shared with TRBD2. Per germline, CDR1 SGHTA and CDR2 FQGNSA. The CDR3 is made up of 15 amino acids. With V trimmed by 5 bases and J by 0 bases, 3 bases remained unmatched. The CDR3 sequence is CASSPSGVSTDTQYF. Here the CDR3 DNA reads TGTGCCAGCAGCCCTAGCGGGGTCAGCACAGATACGCAGTATTTT.

The rearrangement joins TRBV9 to TRBJ2-7; D remains ambiguous. Germline-derived CDR1 and CDR2 are SGDLS and YYNGEE. V lost 0 bases, J lost 0 bases, and 10 bases lay in between. The CDR3 length is 15 residues. The CDR3 nucleotides read TGTGCCAGCAGCGTAGATCCAGGCAACTCCTACGAGCAGTACTTC. It yields the protein CASSVDPGNSYEQYF.

The chain combines TRBV20-1 with TRBJ1-1; D remains unclear. V lost 0 bases, J lost 6 bases, and 5 bases lay in between. Germline V gene lookup returns CDR1 DFQATT and CDR2 SNEGSKA (reference sequence). The CDR3 is 11 amino acids. CDR3 in DNA: TGCAGTGCTAGAGAGGAGGCTGAAGCTTTCTTT. Translating it yields CSAREEAEAFF.